The sample holds many counts of the clone carrying this TCR beta chain. Its specificity is unknown. These data come from a study of identical twins. Findings of the study overall: Analyses of zero insertions could, in part, be confounded by invariant MAIT and iNKT cells. Twin sharing of out-of-frame TCR alpha was underestimated by models in monozygotic pairs.

Each CDR3 protein gets one entry after TCRdb re-called the 5' RACE reads with MiXCR. The repertoire holds 600,000 to 800,000 distinct CDR3 sequences, with approximately 22% as singletons. This sample was shared with a second study, whose subject was T cells expressing NK-cell markers. That work contributes: Researchers got TCR beta repertoires out of sorted CD3+CD56+NKG2C+, CD3+CD56+NKG2C- and CD3+CD56-NKG2C+ T cells. It remained uncertain whether the expanded NKG2C+ T cell clones were specific for HCMV antigens.

The receptor was isolated from a woman aged 18 to 35 in good health. Sequenced sample: PBMCs.

CDR3 bases: TGTGCCAGCAGCCAGCATAGCGGGCTCTACAATGAGCAGTTCTTC. Translation gives CASSQHSGLYNEQFF. The genes are TRBV3-1 and TRBJ2-1; 7 bases agree with TRBD2. The CDR3 consists of 15 residues. Germline lookup yields CDR1 LGHDT and CDR2 YNNKEL (reference sequence). Unmatched junction bases numbered 5, after V lost 3 bases and J lost 3 bases.